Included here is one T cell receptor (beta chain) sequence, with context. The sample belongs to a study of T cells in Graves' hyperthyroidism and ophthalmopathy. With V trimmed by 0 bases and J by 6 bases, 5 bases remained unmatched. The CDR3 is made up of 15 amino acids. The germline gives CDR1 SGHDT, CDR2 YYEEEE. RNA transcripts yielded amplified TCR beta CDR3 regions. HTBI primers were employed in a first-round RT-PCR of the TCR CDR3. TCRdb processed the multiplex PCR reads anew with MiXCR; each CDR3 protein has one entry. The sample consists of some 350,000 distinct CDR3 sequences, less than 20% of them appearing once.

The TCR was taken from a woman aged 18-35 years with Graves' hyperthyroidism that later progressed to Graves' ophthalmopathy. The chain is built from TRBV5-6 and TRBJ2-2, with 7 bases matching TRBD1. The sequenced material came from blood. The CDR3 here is CASSLGRGPPGELFF. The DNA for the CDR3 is TGTGCCAGCAGCTTGGGTAGGGGGCCGCCCGGGGAGCTGTTTTTT. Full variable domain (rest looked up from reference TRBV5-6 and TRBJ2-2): DAGVTQSPTHLIKTRGQQVTLRCSPKSGHDTVSWYQQALGQGPQFIFQYYEEEERQRGNFPDRFSGHQFPNYSSELNVNALLLGDSALYLCASSLGRGPPGELFFGEGSRLTVL.